The next 27 T cell receptor beta chains were all read from a single sample in a study of T-cell memory formation after mild COVID-19. MiXCR, applied by TCRdb to the 5' RACE reads, yields one record per CDR3 protein. The data show roughly 250,000 distinct CDR3 sequences, with 16% seen just once and under 25% held by the top ten. The sequencing sample was made of PBMCs or a T cell subset sorted from them (not recorded which). The receptors were gathered from a young man who had mild COVID-19 (a few samples of this study predate the infection). Cell type and time point are not known.

This clonotype was found a few times. The V and J genes are TRBV5-1 and TRBJ2-3; 9 bases line up with TRBD2. V lost 1 base, J lost 2 bases, and 5 bases stayed unmatched. Per the germline V gene, CDR1 is SGHRS and CDR2 is YFSETQ. This CDR3 is 16 amino acids long. DNA for the CDR3: TGCGCCAGCAGCTTGCCTAGCGGGAAGACCACAGATACGCAGTATTTT. It codes for CASSLPSGKTTDTQYF.

This clonotype was seen only a few times. The V and J genes are TRBV5-6 and TRBJ2-4; D not certain. The CDR3 consists of 14 residues. Per the germline V gene, CDR1 is SGHDT and CDR2 is YYEEEE. Trimming removed 1 base from V and 9 bases from J, with 14 bases in between. The CDR3 loop is CASSLYLGYGIQYF. CDR3 sequence (DNA): TGTGCCAGCAGCTTGTATCTGGGATATGGCATTCAGTACTTC.

This sequence joins TRBV28 and TRBJ1-5; D is undetermined. Germline V gene data show CDR1 as MDHEN and CDR2 as SYDVKM. V was cut by 7 bases and J by 7 bases, with 11 bases left in between. The CDR3 covers 12 residues. CDR3 residues: CASNPTLQPQHF. Here the CDR3 DNA reads TGTGCCAGCAACCCGACACTGCAGCCCCAGCATTTT.

With regard to this clonotype: A junction end diverges from the germline sequence, so it may reflect a read error. The chain is built from TRBV6-2 or TRBV6-3 and TRBJ2-7; a possible D gene is TRBD1 (6 bases). The CDR3 has 16 residues. Germline V CDR1 and CDR2: MNHEY, SVGEGT. CDR3 region: CASSRTAGDLTYDQYF. CDR3 in DNA: TGTGCCAGCAGTCGAACAGCAGGGGATCTCACCTACGATCAGTACTTC.

The J gene is TRBJ2-3, the V gene TRBV18; TRBD2 is a possible D gene (6 bases). Per the germline V gene, CDR1 is KGHSH and CDR2 is LQKENI. The CDR3 has 16 amino acids. V lost 0 bases and J lost 3, with 13 bases in between. CDR3 DNA sequence: TGTGCCAGCTCACCACCCCGCGGGAAGCGGACAGATACGCAGTATTTT. This sequence encodes CASSPPRGKRTDTQYF.

V usage is TRBV7-9 and J usage is TRBJ2-7, with D perhaps TRBD1 (5 bases). CDR1 and CDR2 (germline): SEHNR, FQNEAQ (reference sequence). The length of the CDR3 is 13 residues. V lost 5 bases and J lost 4, with 12 bases in between. In DNA form, the CDR3 reads TGTGCCAGCAGCGTGACAGAAGGATACGAGCAGTACGTC. As protein: CASSVTEGYEQYV.

This chain joins TRBV10-3 and TRBJ1-2; D gene unclear. This CDR3 is built from 13 residues. Germline lookup yields CDR1 ENHRY and CDR2 SYGVKD. Between the trimmed V and J ends, which lost 6 bases and 4 bases, there was a span of 12 bases. DNA for the CDR3: TGTGCCATCAGGGGCCCAGGACTCTATGGCTACACCTTC. Its protein is CAIRGPGLYGYTF.

This chain links TRBV20-1 with TRBJ2-7; D is possibly TRBD2 (6 bases). The CDR3 contains 14 residues. Germline-derived CDR1 and CDR2 are DFQATT and SNEGSKA (reference sequence). The germline V and J ends were trimmed by 5 bases and 0 bases, with 14 bases remaining between them. The CDR3 region has the DNA TGCAGTGCTCTATACGGGGGTTCCTCCTACGAGCAGTACTTC. Residues: CSALYGGSSYEQYF.

V is TRBV5-1 and J is TRBJ1-2; D not certain. Trimming shortened V by 2 bases and J by 4 bases, and 9 bases separated the two germline ends. Germline V gene lookup returns CDR1 SGHRS and CDR2 YFSETQ. The CDR3 totals 13 residues. The CDR3 nucleotides read TGCGCCAGCAGCTTTTACCAGTCCTATGGCTACACCTTC. This codes for CASSFYQSYGYTF.

This clonotype has a count of ten or more. The J gene is TRBJ2-4, the V gene TRBV10-1; weak D call: TRBD1 (6 bases). CDR1 is WNHNN and CDR2 is SYGVQD in the germline V gene (reference sequence). V was clipped by 3 bases and J by 2 bases, with 8 bases between them. This CDR3 contains 14 residues. CDR3 DNA: TGCGCCAGCAGTGACAGGGGATCCAAAAACATTCAGTACTTC. The encoded protein is CASSDRGSKNIQYF.

The V gene is TRBV15, the J gene TRBJ2-7; D possibly corresponds to TRBD2 (6 bases). From germline, CDR1 is LNHNV and CDR2 YYDKDF (reference sequence). The CDR3 contains 15 residues. V dropped 1 base and J dropped 0 bases, with 10 bases sitting between them. CDR3 in amino acids: CATSRGSGSSYEQYF. For the CDR3, the DNA is TGTGCCACCAGCAGAGGATCCGGGAGCTCCTACGAGCAGTACTTC.

The chain combines TRBV10-3 with TRBJ1-5; D might be TRBD1 (5 bases). Per germline, CDR1 ENHRY and CDR2 SYGVKD. The CDR3 runs to 15 residues. V was cut by 2 bases and J by 3 bases, with 11 bases left in between. The CDR3 loop is CAISEPGGDNQPQHF. In DNA, the CDR3 is TGTGCCATCAGTGAGCCTGGGGGGGACAATCAGCCCCAGCATTTT.

This clonotype occurred many times. This chain links TRBV5-1 with TRBJ2-1; D may be TRBD2 (5 bases). In germline, CDR1 is SGHRS, CDR2 YFSETQ. Trimming removed 1 base from V and 5 bases from J, with 7 bases in between. The CDR3 totals 13 residues. CDR3 in DNA: TGCGCCAGCAGCTTGTTCGGGAACAATGAGCAGTTCTTC. Amino acid sequence: CASSLFGNNEQFF. The whole variable domain, filled in from reference TRBV5-1 and TRBJ2-1, reads KAGVTQTPRYLIKTRGQQVTLSCSPISGHRSVSWYQQTPGQGLQFLFEYFSETQRNKGNFPGRFSGRQFSNSRSEMNVSTLELGDSALYLCASSLFGNNEQFFGPGTRLTVL.

This clonotype was observed at least ten times. The V call is TRBV7-2, the J call TRBJ2-3; TRBD2 agrees at 8 bases. V lost 5 bases, J lost 5 bases, and 6 bases stayed unmatched. Germline V gives CDR1 SGHTA, CDR2 FQGNSA. CDR3 size: 14 residues. This CDR3 reads CASSPGLAGDTQYF. As DNA, the CDR3 is TGTGCCAGCAGCCCCGGACTAGCAGGAGATACGCAGTATTTT.

The chain recombines TRBV7-9 with TRBJ2-3; 8 bases fit TRBD2. Unmatched junction bases numbered 6, after V lost 4 bases and J lost 0 bases. This CDR3 is 16 amino acids long. Germline assignment: CDR1 SEHNR and CDR2 FQNEAQ (reference sequence). CDR3: CASSSGTSLSTDTQYF. CDR3 nucleotides: TGTGCCAGCAGCTCCGGGACTAGTCTTAGCACAGATACGCAGTATTTT. The variable domain in full, completed from reference TRBV7-9 and TRBJ2-3, reads DTGVSQNPRHKITKRGQNVTFRCDPISEHNRLYWYRQTLGQGPEFLTYFQNEAQLEKSRLLSDRFSAERPKGSFSTLEIQRTEQGDSAMYLCASSSGTSLSTDTQYFGPGTRLTVL.

This chain links TRBV10-2 with TRBJ2-1; D gene uncertain. The CDR3 loop spans 13 amino acids. Per germline, CDR1 WSHSY and CDR2 SAAADI. V lost 2 bases to trimming and J lost 6 bases, with 8 bases between them. The CDR3 loop reads CASSEMDSNEQFF. The CDR3 DNA follows: TGCGCCAGCAGTGAGATGGATTCCAATGAGCAGTTCTTC.

This clonotype was seen a handful of times. This chain joins TRBV11-2 and TRBJ1-6; D not resolved. V gave up 3 bases and J gave up 7 bases, with 7 bases separating them. The CDR3 consists of 13 residues. Germline assignment: CDR1 SGHAT and CDR2 FQNNGV. The CDR3 sequence: CASSFPGNSPLHF. Here the CDR3 DNA reads TGTGCCAGCAGCTTCCCTGGAAATTCACCCCTCCACTTT. Supplemented by reference TRBV11-2 and TRBJ1-6, the full variable domain reads EAGVAQSPRYKIIEKRQSVAFWCNPISGHATLYWYQQILGQGPKLLIQFQNNGVVDDSQLPKDRFSAERLKGVDSTLKIQPAKLEDSAVYLCASSFPGNSPLHFGNGTRLTVT.

The chain is built from TRBV7-9 and TRBJ1-5; no firm D call. Looked up from germline, CDR1 is SEHNR and CDR2 is FQNEAQ (reference sequence). CDR3 length equals 15 residues. Trimming left V 0 bases short and J 9 bases short, with 15 bases between. The CDR3 spells CASSLAPGVLWPQHF. CDR3 DNA: TGTGCCAGCAGCTTAGCGCCAGGAGTTTTGTGGCCCCAGCATTTT.

The genes are TRBV14 and TRBJ2-6; D remains unclear. Per germline, CDR1 SGHDN and CDR2 FVKESK. V gave up 1 base and J gave up 0 bases, with 10 bases separating them. CDR3 length: 17 residues. CDR3 sequence reads: CASSQVFGSSGANVLTF. The CDR3 DNA sequence: TGTGCCAGCAGCCAAGTATTCGGAAGCTCTGGGGCCAACGTCCTGACTTTC.

Only one count was recorded for this clonotype. The genes are TRBV4-1 and TRBJ2-7; the D gene could be TRBD1 or TRBD2 (5 bases each). The CDR3 covers 14 residues. V lost 4 bases to trimming and J lost 6 bases, with 16 bases between them. The germline CDR1 and CDR2 sequences are MGHRA and YSYEKL. The CDR3: CASSLTQGAGEQYV. The DNA of the CDR3 is TGCGCCAGCAGCCTCACGCAAGGGGCGGGCGAGCAGTACGTC.

At least ten counts were recorded for this clonotype. This chain connects TRBV6-2 or TRBV6-3 to TRBJ2-5; D call uncertain. CDR1 is MNHEY and CDR2 is SVGEGT in the germline V gene. Deletions cut 10 bases from V and 2 bases from J, with 17 bases between. The CDR3 contains 14 residues. The CDR3 reads CATTIDRDQETQYF. DNA for the CDR3: TGTGCCACTACCATCGATAGGGATCAAGAGACCCAGTACTTC.

This clonotype has only a few counts. The chain employs TRBV20-1 and TRBJ2-5; TRBD1 is a possible D gene (5 bases). This CDR3 spans 12 amino acids. Germline CDR1 and CDR2: DFQATT and SNEGSKA (reference sequence). V dropped 7 bases and J dropped 0 bases, with 9 bases sitting between them. CDR3 coding DNA: TGCAGTGGAGACAGCCACCAAGAGACCCAGTACTTC. Its translation: CSGDSHQETQYF.

In its sample, this clonotype was seen a few times. The chain is built from TRBV15 and TRBJ1-4; D ambiguous. CDR3 length equals 16 residues. Germline CDR1 reads LNHNV; CDR2 reads YYDKDF (reference sequence). The ends were cut back, 5 bases at V and 0 bases at J, with 13 bases in the middle. In nucleotides, the CDR3 is TGTGCCACCAGCCGTTTATCTTCGCCAACTAATGAAAAACTGTTTTTT. It yields the protein CATSRLSSPTNEKLFF.

The gene calls are TRBV29-1 and TRBJ2-6; TRBD1 is a possible D gene (6 bases). Germline V CDR1 and CDR2: SQVTM, ANQGSEA. The CDR3 covers 14 residues. V lost 6 bases, J lost 0 bases, and 9 bases lay in between. CDR3 in amino acids: CSVQDSSGANVLTF. CDR3 nucleotides: TGCAGCGTCCAGGACAGCTCTGGGGCCAACGTCCTGACTTTC.

The DNA of the CDR3 is TGTGCCAGCACTCCCCGGGGGGCCCTTTACAATGAGCAGTTCTTC. Its translation is CASTPRGALYNEQFF. J is TRBJ2-1 and V is TRBV6-2 or TRBV6-3; tentatively, D is TRBD2 (7 bases). V gave up 7 bases and J gave up 4 bases, with 17 bases separating them. The CDR3 sequence is 15 residues long. The germline V gene has CDR1 MNHEY and CDR2 SVGEGT.

This clonotype has ten or more counts. This sequence joins TRBV4-1 and TRBJ1-6; D gene uncertain. Germline CDR1 and CDR2: MGHRA and YSYEKL. This CDR3 is 16 amino acids long. V lost 4 bases and J 6 bases, leaving 16 bases between the germline ends. The CDR3 spells CASSPIGRGTNSPLHF. CDR3 DNA sequence: TGCGCCAGCAGCCCGATCGGTCGGGGAACTAATTCACCCCTCCACTTT.

The chain links TRBV4-1 to TRBJ2-2; unclear D gene. The CDR3 is made up of 17 amino acids. V was trimmed by 0 bases and J by 0 bases, leaving 11 bases between them. CDR1 and CDR2 from the germline V gene are MGHRA and YSYEKL. The CDR3 here is CASSQDWPEANTGELFF. The CDR3 nucleotides are TGCGCCAGCAGCCAAGATTGGCCCGAGGCGAACACCGGGGAGCTGTTTTTT.